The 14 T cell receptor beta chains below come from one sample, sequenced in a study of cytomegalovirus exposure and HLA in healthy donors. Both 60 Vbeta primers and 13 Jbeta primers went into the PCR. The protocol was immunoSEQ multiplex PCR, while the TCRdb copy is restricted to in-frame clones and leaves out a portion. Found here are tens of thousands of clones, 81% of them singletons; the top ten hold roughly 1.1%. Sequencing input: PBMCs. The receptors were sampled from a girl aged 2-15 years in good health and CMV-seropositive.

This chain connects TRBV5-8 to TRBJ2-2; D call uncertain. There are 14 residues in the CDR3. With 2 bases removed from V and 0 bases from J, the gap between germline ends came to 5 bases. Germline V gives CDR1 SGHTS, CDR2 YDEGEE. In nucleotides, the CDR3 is TGTGCCAGCAGCTTTCCTGCGAACACCGGGGAGCTGTTTTTT. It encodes CASSFPANTGELFF.

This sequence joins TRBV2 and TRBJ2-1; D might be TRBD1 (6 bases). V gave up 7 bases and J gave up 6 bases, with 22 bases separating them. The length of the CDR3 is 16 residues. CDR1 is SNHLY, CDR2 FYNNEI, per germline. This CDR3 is CASTSLGGKLGNEQFF. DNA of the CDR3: TGTGCCAGCACGTCGTTAGGGGGAAAGTTGGGCAATGAGCAGTTCTTC.

CDR3: CASSLLTAPQGPGNIQYF. The CDR3 DNA is TGTGCCAGCAGTTTACTAACCGCTCCGCAGGGCCCGGGAAACATTCAGTACTTC. The genes are TRBV28 and TRBJ2-4; possible D gene TRBD1, 5 bases. The CDR3 is 18 residues long. The germline V gene has CDR1 MDHEN and CDR2 SYDVKM. With 2 bases removed from V and 6 bases from J, the gap between germline ends came to 23 bases.

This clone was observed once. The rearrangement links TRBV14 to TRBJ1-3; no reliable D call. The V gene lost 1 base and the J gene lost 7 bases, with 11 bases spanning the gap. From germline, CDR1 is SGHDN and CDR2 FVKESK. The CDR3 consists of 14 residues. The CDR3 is CASSQVRGRNTIYF. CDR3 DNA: TGTGCCAGCAGCCAAGTACGAGGAAGGAACACCATATATTTT.

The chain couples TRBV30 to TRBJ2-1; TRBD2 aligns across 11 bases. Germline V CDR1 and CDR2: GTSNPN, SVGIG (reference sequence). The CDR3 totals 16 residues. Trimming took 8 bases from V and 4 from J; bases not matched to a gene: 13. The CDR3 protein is CARAKRTSGPYNEQFF. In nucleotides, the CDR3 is TGTGCCAGAGCAAAAAGGACTAGCGGGCCGTACAATGAGCAGTTCTTC.

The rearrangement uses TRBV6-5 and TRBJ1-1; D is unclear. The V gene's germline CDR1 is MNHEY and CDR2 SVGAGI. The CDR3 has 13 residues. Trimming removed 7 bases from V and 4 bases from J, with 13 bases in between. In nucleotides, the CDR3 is TGTGCCAGCATCCCGGCGGGAGGCACTGAAGCTTTCTTT. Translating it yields CASIPAGGTEAFF.

The CDR3 DNA follows: TGTGCCAGCAGCTTAGATGGGACAGGCGCCTACGAGCAGTACTTC. Translated, it gives CASSLDGTGAYEQYF. The chain employs TRBV7-8 and TRBJ2-7, with 8 nucleotides matching TRBD1. V gave up 1 base and J gave up 2 bases; unmatched junction bases: 4. CDR3 length: 15 amino acids. Germline CDR1 SGHVS, CDR2 FQNEAQ.

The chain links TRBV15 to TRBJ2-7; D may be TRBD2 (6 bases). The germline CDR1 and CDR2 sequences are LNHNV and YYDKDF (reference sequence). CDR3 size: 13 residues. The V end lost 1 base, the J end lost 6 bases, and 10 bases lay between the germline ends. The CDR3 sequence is CATSRGGVSEQYF. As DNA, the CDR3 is TGTGCCACCAGCAGAGGGGGGGTATCCGAGCAGTACTTC.

The CDR3 DNA sequence: TGCAGTGCTCCGTTATTCTACGAGCAGTACTTC. This codes for CSAPLFYEQYF. The chain couples TRBV20-1 to TRBJ2-7; no firm D call. Germline V lookup: CDR1 DFQATT, CDR2 SNEGSKA (reference sequence). Deletions cut 5 bases from V and 3 bases from J, with 8 bases between. CDR3 length: 11 amino acids.

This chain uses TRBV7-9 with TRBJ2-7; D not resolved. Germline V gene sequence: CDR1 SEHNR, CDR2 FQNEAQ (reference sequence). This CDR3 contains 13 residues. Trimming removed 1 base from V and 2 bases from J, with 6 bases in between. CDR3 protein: CASSLDGPYEQYF. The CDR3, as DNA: TGTGCCAGCAGCTTAGACGGTCCCTACGAGCAGTACTTC.

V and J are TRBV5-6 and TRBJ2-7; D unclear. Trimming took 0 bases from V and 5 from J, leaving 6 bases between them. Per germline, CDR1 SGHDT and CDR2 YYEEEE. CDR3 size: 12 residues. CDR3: CASSLVPNEQYF. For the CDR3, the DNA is TGTGCCAGCAGCTTGGTCCCAAACGAGCAGTACTTC.

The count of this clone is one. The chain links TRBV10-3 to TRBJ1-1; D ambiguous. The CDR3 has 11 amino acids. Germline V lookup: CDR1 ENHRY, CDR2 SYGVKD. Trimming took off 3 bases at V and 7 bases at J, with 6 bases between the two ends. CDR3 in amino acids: CAISDRNEAFF. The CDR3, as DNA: TGTGCCATCAGTGACAGAAATGAAGCTTTCTTT.

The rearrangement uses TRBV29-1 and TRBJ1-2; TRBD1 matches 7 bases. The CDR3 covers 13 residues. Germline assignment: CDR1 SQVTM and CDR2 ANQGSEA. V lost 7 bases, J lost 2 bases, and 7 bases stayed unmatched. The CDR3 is CSAGTVNNYGYTF. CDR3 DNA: TGCAGCGCCGGGACAGTTAACAACTATGGCTACACCTTC.

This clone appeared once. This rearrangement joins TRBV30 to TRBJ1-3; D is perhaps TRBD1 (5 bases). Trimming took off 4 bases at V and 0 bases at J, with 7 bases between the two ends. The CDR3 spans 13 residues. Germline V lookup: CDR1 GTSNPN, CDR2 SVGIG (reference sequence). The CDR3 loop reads CAWTTGSGNTIYF. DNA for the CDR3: TGTGCCTGGACAACAGGCTCTGGAAACACCATATATTTT. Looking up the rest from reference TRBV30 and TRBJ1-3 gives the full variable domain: SQTIHQWPATLVQPVGSPLSLECTVEGTSNPNLYWYRQAAGRGLQLLFYSVGIGQISSEVPQNLSASRPQDRQFILSSKKLLLSDSGFYLCAWTTGSGNTIYFGEGSWLTVV.